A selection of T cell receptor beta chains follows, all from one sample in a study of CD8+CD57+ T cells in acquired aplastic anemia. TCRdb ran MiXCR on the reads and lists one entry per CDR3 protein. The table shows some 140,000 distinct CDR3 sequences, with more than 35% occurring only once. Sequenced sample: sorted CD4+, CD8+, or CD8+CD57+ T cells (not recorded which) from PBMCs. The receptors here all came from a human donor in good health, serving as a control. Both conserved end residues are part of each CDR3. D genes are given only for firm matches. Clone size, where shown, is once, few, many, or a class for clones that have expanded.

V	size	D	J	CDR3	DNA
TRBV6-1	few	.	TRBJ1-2	CASKWSRTGVFGYTF	TGTGCCAGCAAGTGGAGCCGGACGGGGGTTTTCGGCTACACCTTC
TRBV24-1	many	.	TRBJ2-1	CATSVPGAVGNEQFF	TGTGCCACCAGTGTTCCGGGGGCGGTAGGAAATGAGCAGTTCTTC
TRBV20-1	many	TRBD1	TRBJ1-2	CSASPGQGRGYTF	TGCAGTGCTAGTCCCGGACAGGGTCGGGGCTACACCTTC
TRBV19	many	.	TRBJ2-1	CASTGWNEQFF	TGTGCCAGTACCGGCTGGAATGAGCAGTTCTTC
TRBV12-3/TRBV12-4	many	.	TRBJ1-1	CASSTGRNTEAFF	TGTGCCAGCAGCACCGGTCGTAACACTGAAGCTTTCTTT
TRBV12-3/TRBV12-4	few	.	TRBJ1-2	CASSHPGKPGPANYGYTF	TGTGCCAGCAGCCACCCAGGGAAACCGGGCCCTGCTAACTATGGCTACACCTTC
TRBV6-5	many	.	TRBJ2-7	CASSYSGASSEQYF	TGTGCCAGCAGTTACTCGGGTGCGTCGAGCGAGCAGTACTTC
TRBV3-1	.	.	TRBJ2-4	CASSQDVTGILGIQYF	TGTGCCAGCAGCCAAGATGTAACAGGGATTTTAGGCATTCAGTACTTC
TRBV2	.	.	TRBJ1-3	CATPIGRNTIYF	TGTGCCACCCCCATCGGTCGAAACACCATATATTTT
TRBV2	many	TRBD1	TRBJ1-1	CASGQGAAFF	TGTGCCAGCGGGCAGGGGGCGGCTTTCTTT
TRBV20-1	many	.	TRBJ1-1	CSARDEGKDRNTEAFF	TGCAGTGCTAGAGATGAAGGAAAGGACAGGAACACTGAAGCTTTCTTT
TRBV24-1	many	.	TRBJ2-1	CATSDPGFEQFF	TGTGCCACCAGTGATCCAGGGTTTGAGCAGTTCTTC
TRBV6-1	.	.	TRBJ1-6	CASQQGDSPLHF	TGTGCCAGCCAACAGGGAGATTCACCCCTCCACTTT
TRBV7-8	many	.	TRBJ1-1	CASSLIRGTEAFF	TGTGCCAGCAGCTTAATCAGGGGCACTGAAGCTTTCTTT
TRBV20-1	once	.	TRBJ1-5	CSAGWDGEAF	TGCAGTGCTGGATGGGACGGAGAAGCTTTT
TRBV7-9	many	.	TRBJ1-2	CASSPARTAAYYGYTF	TGTGCCAGCAGCCCCGCCAGGACTGCGGCTTATTATGGCTACACCTTC
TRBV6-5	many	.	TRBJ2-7	CASSSSRASYEQYF	TGTGCCAGCAGTTCCTCGCGGGCCTCCTACGAGCAGTACTTC
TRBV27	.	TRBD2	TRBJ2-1	CASSSERLAGGNEQFF	TGTGCCAGCAGTTCCGAGCGACTAGCGGGCGGCAATGAGCAGTTCTTC
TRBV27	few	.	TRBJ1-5	CASSSKQMSNSNQPQHF	TGTGCCAGCAGTTCAAAACAGATGTCCAATAGCAATCAGCCCCAGCATTTT
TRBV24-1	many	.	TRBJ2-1	CATSDLRAVSYNEQFF	TGTGCCACCAGTGATTTAAGGGCGGTCTCCTACAATGAGCAGTTCTTC
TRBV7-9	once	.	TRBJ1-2	CASSPDGEDGYTF	TGTGCCAGCAGCCCCGATGGAGAGGATGGCTACACCTTC
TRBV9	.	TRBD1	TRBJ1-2	CASSTLMGQGGYGYTF	TGTGCCAGCAGCACATTGATGGGACAGGGTGGATATGGCTACACCTTC
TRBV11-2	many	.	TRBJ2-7	CASSLDSYEQYF	TGTGCCAGCAGCTTAGATAGTTACGAGCAGTACTTC
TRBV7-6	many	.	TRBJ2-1	CASSLLARRATEQFF	TGTGCCAGCAGCTTACTGGCCAGGCGGGCCACTGAGCAGTTCTTC
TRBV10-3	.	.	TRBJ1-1	CASSYDRRSTEAFF	TGTGCCAGCAGTTACGACAGGAGGAGCACTGAAGCTTTCTTT
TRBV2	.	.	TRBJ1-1	CATAPNTEAFF	TGTGCCACCGCCCCAAACACTGAAGCTTTCTTT
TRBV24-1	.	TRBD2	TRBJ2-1	CATRDPRLAYYNEQFF	TGTGCCACCAGAGACCCCAGACTAGCGTATTACAATGAGCAGTTCTTC
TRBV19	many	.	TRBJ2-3	CASGLRGKTDTQYF	TGTGCCAGTGGTCTCCGGGGGAAGACAGATACGCAGTATTTT
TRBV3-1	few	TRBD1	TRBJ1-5	CASSQGVGQGRRPQHF	TGTGCCAGCAGCCAAGGGGTCGGACAGGGACGTCGGCCCCAGCATTTT
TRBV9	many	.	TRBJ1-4	CASSVGPAGTNEKLFF	TGTGCCAGCAGCGTAGGACCCGCGGGGACTAATGAAAAACTGTTTTTT
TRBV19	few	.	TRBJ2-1	CASSIASDEQFF	TGTGCCAGTAGTATCGCGTCGGACGAGCAGTTCTTC
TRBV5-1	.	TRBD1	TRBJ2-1	CASSPGTGGRESYNEQFF	TGCGCCAGCAGCCCCGGGACAGGGGGCAGAGAATCCTACAATGAGCAGTTCTTC
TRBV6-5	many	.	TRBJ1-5	CASSSREHQHF	TGTGCCAGCAGTTCCAGGGAGCACCAGCATTTT
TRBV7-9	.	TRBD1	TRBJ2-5	CASGFDRGWGTNYWTQYF	TGTGCCAGCGGATTTGACAGGGGGTGGGGGACTAACTACTGGACCCAGTACTTC
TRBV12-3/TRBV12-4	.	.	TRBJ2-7	CASSERQGRLYEQYF	TGTGCCAGCAGTGAACGGCAGGGTAGGCTCTACGAGCAGTACTTC
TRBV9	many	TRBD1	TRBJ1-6	CASSPGQGGPLHF	TGTGCCAGCAGCCCCGGACAGGGGGGACCCCTCCACTTT
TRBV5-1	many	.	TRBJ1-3	CASSSTGVPGDTIYF	TGCGCCAGCAGCAGTACGGGGGTTCCTGGCGACACCATATATTTT
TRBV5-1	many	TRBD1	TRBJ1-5	CASSLTGGSNQPQHF	TGCGCCAGCAGCTTGACAGGGGGCAGCAATCAGCCCCAGCATTTT
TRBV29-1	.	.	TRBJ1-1	CSVSRPVLVGTEAFF	TGCAGCGTTTCACGCCCGGTGTTAGTGGGTACTGAAGCTTTCTTT
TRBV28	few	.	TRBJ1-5	CASSLSPSGVQPQHF	TGTGCCAGCAGTTTATCCCCATCTGGGGTTCAGCCCCAGCATTTT
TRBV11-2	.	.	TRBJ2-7	CASSLGGGSGYEQYF	TGTGCCAGCAGCTTAGGGGGCGGCTCTGGCTACGAGCAGTACTTC
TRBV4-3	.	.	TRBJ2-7	CASSQDGQGLTYEQYF	TGCGCCAGCAGCCAAGATGGGCAGGGCCTCACCTACGAGCAGTACTTC
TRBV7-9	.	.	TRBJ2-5	CASSPLETQYF	TGTGCCAGCAGCCCCCTGGAGACCCAGTACTTC
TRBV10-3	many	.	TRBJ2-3	CAISGQYTDTQYF	TGTGCCATCAGTGGACAGTACACAGATACGCAGTATTTT
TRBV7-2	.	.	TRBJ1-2	CASQETNYGYTF	TGTGCCAGCCAAGAGACAAACTATGGCTACACCTTC
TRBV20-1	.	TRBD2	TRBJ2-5	CSARSGGEETQYF	TGCAGTGCTAGAAGCGGGGGGGAAGAGACCCAGTACTTC
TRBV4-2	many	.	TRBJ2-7	CASSQGGDPYF	TGTGCCAGCAGCCAAGGCGGGGATCCGTACTTC
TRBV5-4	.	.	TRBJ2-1	CASSVSSSQKFF	TGTGCCAGCAGCGTCTCTTCAAGTCAGAAGTTCTTC
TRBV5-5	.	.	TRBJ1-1	CASSYRQVRPEAFF	TGTGCCAGCAGCTATCGACAGGTTAGGCCTGAAGCTTTCTTT
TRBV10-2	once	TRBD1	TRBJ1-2	CASSESQGVGGYTF	TGCGCCAGCAGTGAATCACAGGGGGTAGGTGGCTACACCTTC
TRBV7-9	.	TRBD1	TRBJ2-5	CASSLPRDRETQYF	TGTGCCAGCAGCTTACCCCGGGACAGGGAGACCCAGTACTTC
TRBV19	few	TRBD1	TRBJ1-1	CASIPRRDRGTEAFF	TGTGCCAGTATCCCCCGGCGGGACAGGGGCACTGAAGCTTTCTTT
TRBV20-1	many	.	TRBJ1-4	CSATLGSATNEKLFF	TGCAGTGCAACACTTGGGTCAGCAACTAATGAAAAACTGTTTTTT